This T cell receptor (beta chain) was recorded in a study of T cell repertoires in cytomegalovirus infection. Trimming removed 6 bases from V and 1 base from J; junction bases left unmatched: 6. The CDR3 contains 15 residues. Germline lookup yields CDR1 DFQATT and CDR2 SNEGSKA (reference sequence). TCRdb itself ran the reads through MiXCR, one entry per CDR3 protein. The sample has just under 500,000 distinct CDR3 sequences, around 35% seen once; the top ten hold roughly a sixth. A note on this clonotype: Its target is not known.

The gene calls are TRBV20-1 and TRBJ2-3; 11 positions match TRBD2. Source: cultured PBMCs, taken from culture after CMV antigen stimulation. This TCR came from a human donor in good health (CMV status not recorded). Some clones in this sample may be carry-over from other donors' samples. The CDR3 spells CSAPELAGGTDTQYF. The CDR3 coding sequence is TGCAGTGCCCCAGAACTAGCGGGAGGCACAGATACGCAGTATTTT.